Here is one TCR beta chain with its context. V was pared by 4 bases and J by 4 bases, with 13 bases between. The CDR3 has 15 amino acids. Germline values: CDR1 LGHDT, CDR2 YNNKEL (reference sequence). The sample is drawn from a study of control samples from healthy donors and cancer patients. The data were produced by immunoSEQ multiplex PCR, yet TCRdb's version contains in-frame clones alone and is incomplete. The repertoire has more than 85,000 clones, 88% of them found once; the top ten carry around 4%. The V and J genes are TRBV3-1 (or the pseudogene TRBV3-2) and TRBJ1-4; no clear D. Sequenced input: PBMCs. This clonotype was obtained from a woman aged 55-70 years with lung cancer. CDR3 sequence (DNA): TGTGCCAGCAGCCTACGACCAGGCTTTAATGAAAAACTGTTTTTT. Translating gives CASSLRPGFNEKLFF.